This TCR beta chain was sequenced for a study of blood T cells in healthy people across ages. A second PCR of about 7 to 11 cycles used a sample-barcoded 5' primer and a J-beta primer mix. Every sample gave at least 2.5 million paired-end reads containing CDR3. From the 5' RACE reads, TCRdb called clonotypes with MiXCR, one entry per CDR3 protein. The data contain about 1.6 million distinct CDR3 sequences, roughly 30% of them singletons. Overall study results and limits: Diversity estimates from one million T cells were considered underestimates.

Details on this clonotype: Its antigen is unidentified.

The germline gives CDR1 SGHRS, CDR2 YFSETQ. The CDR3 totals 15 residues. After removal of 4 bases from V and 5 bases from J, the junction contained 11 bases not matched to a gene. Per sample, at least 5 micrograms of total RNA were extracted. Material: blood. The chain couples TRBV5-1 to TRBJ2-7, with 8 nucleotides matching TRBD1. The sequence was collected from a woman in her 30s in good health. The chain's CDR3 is CASSPGTGVRDEQYF. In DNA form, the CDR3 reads TGCGCCAGCAGCCCAGGGACAGGAGTTCGAGACGAGCAGTACTTC.